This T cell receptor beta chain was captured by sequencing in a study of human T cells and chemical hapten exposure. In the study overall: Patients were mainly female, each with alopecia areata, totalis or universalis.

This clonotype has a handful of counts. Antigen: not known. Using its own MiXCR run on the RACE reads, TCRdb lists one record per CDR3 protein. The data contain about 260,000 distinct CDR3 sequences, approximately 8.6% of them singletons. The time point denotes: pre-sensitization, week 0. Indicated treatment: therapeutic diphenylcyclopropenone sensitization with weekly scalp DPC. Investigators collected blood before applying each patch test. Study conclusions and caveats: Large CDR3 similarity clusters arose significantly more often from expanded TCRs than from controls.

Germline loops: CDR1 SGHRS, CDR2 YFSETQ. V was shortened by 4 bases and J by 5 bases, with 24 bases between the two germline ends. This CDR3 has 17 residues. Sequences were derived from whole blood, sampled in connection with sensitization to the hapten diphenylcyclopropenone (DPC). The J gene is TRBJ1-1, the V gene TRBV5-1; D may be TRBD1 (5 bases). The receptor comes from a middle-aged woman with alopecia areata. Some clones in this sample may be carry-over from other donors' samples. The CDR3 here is CASSPKQAAEGWTEAFF. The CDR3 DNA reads TGCGCCAGCAGCCCGAAACAGGCGGCCGAAGGTTGGACTGAAGCTTTCTTT.